Presented here are 10 T cell receptor beta chains from one specimen sequenced in a study of blood T cell repertoires in COVID-19. Generated by immunoSEQ multiplex PCR, the TCRdb table keeps only in-frame clones and is missing some. The sample includes around 170,000 clones, roughly 90% seen only once; the top ten take about 2.8%. The sequenced material came from peripheral blood. All receptors derive from a man between 60 and 75 years old with acute or convalescent COVID-19.

The gene calls are TRBV18 and TRBJ2-7; D possibly corresponds to TRBD2 (5 bases). In germline, CDR1 is KGHSH, CDR2 LQKENI. Trimming left V 1 base short and J 2 bases short, with 9 bases between. The CDR3 has 14 residues. CDR3 nucleotide sequence: TGTGCCAGCTCACCACGGAAGGAGGCCTACGAGCAGTACTTC. Residues: CASSPRKEAYEQYF.

The chain has TRBV14 and TRBJ1-1, with D perhaps matching TRBD1 (5 bases). This CDR3 has 15 amino acids. V dropped 0 bases and J dropped 8 bases, with 16 bases sitting between them. Germline CDR1 and CDR2: SGHDN and FVKESK. CDR3 DNA: TGTGCCAGCAGCCAAGATAGTCCCCGCAGGGCGGAAGCTTTCTTT. This translates into CASSQDSPRRAEAFF. Full variable domain (outside the CDR3, taken from reference TRBV14 and TRBJ1-1): EAGVTQFPSHSVIEKGQTVTLRCDPISGHDNLYWYRRVMGKEIKFLLHFVKESKQDESGMPNNRFLAERTGGTYSTLKVQPAELEDSGVYFCASSQDSPRRAEAFFGQGTRLTVV.

The chain is built from TRBV12-3 or TRBV12-4 and TRBJ1-2, with 8 bases identical to TRBD1. The CDR3 spans 13 residues. J lost 3 bases, V lost 7 bases, and 4 bases had no gene match. CDR3 protein: CASTGQGDYGYTF. The CDR3 coding sequence is TGTGCCAGCACCGGACAGGGAGACTATGGCTACACCTTC.

V usage is TRBV19 and J usage is TRBJ2-3; 7 bases are shared with TRBD2. Germline lookup yields CDR1 LNHDA and CDR2 SQIVND (reference sequence). V was clipped by 2 bases and J by 6 bases; unmatched bases: 5. The CDR3 extends over 14 amino acids. DNA of the CDR3: TGTGCCAGTAGTATACAGCGGGGTGGGGATACGCAGTATTTT. Protein: CASSIQRGGDTQYF.

For the CDR3, the DNA is TGTGCCAGTTCCGAGCAGCCCCAGCATTTT. Translation gives CASSEQPQHF. The J gene is TRBJ1-5, the V gene TRBV6-4; unclear D gene. Per germline, CDR1 MRHNA and CDR2 SNTAGT. Trimming removed 9 bases from V and 7 bases from J, with 7 bases in between. This CDR3 region has 10 residues.

The V call is TRBV14, the J call TRBJ1-2; 11 bases agree with TRBD1. This CDR3 has 18 amino acids. Per germline, CDR1 SGHDN and CDR2 FVKESK. J gave up 5 bases and V 0 bases, and 11 bases lay outside the gene matches. The CDR3 coding sequence is TGTGCCAGCAGCCAAGATCTCCTGGGACAGGGGGTAGGTTATGGCTACACCTTC. Amino acids: CASSQDLLGQGVGYGYTF.

The sample holds one count of this clone. The genes are TRBV30 and TRBJ1-1, with D possibly TRBD1 on 6 matching bases. From germline, CDR1 is GTSNPN and CDR2 SVGIG (reference sequence). V shed 1 base and J shed 6 bases, with 21 bases lying between them. This CDR3 has 16 amino acids. CDR3 DNA: TGTGCCTGGAGTGCGGATATCCCTGGACAGCTAGCTGAAGCTTTCTTT. It translates to CAWSADIPGQLAEAFF. The full variable domain, completed using reference TRBV30 and TRBJ1-1, is SQTIHQWPATLVQPVGSPLSLECTVEGTSNPNLYWYRQAAGRGLQLLFYSVGIGQISSEVPQNLSASRPQDRQFILSSKKLLLSDSGFYLCAWSADIPGQLAEAFFGQGTRLTVV.

J is TRBJ1-1 and V is TRBV18; 7 bases agree with TRBD1. V was clipped by 2 bases and J by 4 bases; unmatched bases: 4. Germline V lookup: CDR1 KGHSH, CDR2 LQKENI. This CDR3 spans 14 amino acids. CDR3 loop: CASSPSSGGTEAFF. The CDR3 bases are TGTGCCAGCTCACCAAGCTCAGGGGGCACTGAAGCTTTCTTT.

This clone appeared a single time. The V gene is TRBV11-2, the J gene TRBJ1-5; D might be TRBD1 (5 bases). The CDR3 is 15 residues long. The germline V gene encodes CDR1 SGHAT and CDR2 FQNNGV. Trimming took off 1 base at V and 3 bases at J, with 10 bases between the two ends. The CDR3 coding sequence is TGTGCCAGCAGCTTAGCCGCAGGGAACAATCAGCCCCAGCATTTT. It specifies CASSLAAGNNQPQHF.

With regard to this clone: Mismatch with germline at one junction end may stem from a read error. The V call is TRBV5-6, the J call TRBJ2-3, with TRBD2 identical over 13 bases. The length of the CDR3 is 16 residues. In germline, CDR1 is SGHDT, CDR2 YYEEEE. The CDR3 DNA reads as TGTGCCAGCAGCGCCATGACTAGCGGGGGGACAGCTACGCAGTATTTT. The encoded protein is CASSAMTSGGTATQYF.